This TCR beta chain was observed in a study of CD8+CD57+ T cells in acquired aplastic anemia. As for the study in general: Sorted CD4+ and CD8+ cells yielded DNA averaging around 3.2 ug. Study-wide findings and caveats: Patients and controls had in common 25 to 35 CD8+ CDR3 sequences. No significant patient-versus-control difference appeared in CD8+ Simpson's diversity.

According to the study, genomic DNA was the template for TCR beta VDJ and CDR3 profiling. TCRdb fed the reads into MiXCR, producing one record per CDR3 protein. The sample carries 80,000 to 100,000 distinct CDR3 sequences, roughly 70% recorded once. On this clonotype: Its antigen is undetermined.

CD8+CD57+ cell expansion had been shown by flow cytometry in patients chosen for sequencing. Among the patients, none had received any therapy at the time of blood sampling. The specimen sequenced was sorted CD4+, CD8+, or CD8+CD57+ T cells (not recorded which) from PBMCs. The receptor was isolated from a human donor with aplastic anemia.

Here the CDR3 reads CAITGLDSYEQYF. The CDR3 DNA reads TGTGCCATAACGGGACTAGACTCCTACGAGCAGTACTTC. V and J are TRBV2 and TRBJ2-7, with TRBD2 matching over 8 bases. The CDR3 totals 13 residues. The germline gives CDR1 SNHLY, CDR2 FYNNEI. Unmatched junction bases numbered 5, after V lost 10 bases and J lost 0 bases.